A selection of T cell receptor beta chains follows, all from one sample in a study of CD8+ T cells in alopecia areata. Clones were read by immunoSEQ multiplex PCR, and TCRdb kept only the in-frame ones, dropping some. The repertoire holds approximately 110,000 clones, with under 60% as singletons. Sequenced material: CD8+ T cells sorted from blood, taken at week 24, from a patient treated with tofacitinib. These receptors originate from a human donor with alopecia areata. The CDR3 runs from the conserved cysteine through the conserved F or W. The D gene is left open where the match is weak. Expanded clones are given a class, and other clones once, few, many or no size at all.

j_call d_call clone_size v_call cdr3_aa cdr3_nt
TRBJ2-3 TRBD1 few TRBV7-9 CASSPRDRYTQYF TGTGCCAGCAGCCCCAGGGACAGGTATACGCAGTATTTT
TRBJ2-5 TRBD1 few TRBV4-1 CASRKWTGAQETQYF TGCGCCAGCAGAAAATGGACAGGGGCCCAAGAGACCCAGTACTTC
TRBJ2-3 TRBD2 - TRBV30 CAWSSLASGGIIDTQYF TGTGCCTGGAGCTCCCTTGCTAGCGGGGGGATTATAGATACGCAGTATTTT
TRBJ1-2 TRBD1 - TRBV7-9 CASSPDRDGYTF TGTGCCAGCAGCCCTGACAGGGATGGCTACACCTTC
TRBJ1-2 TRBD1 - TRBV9 CASSVVQGNGYTF TGTGCCAGCAGCGTAGTACAGGGGAATGGCTACACCTTC
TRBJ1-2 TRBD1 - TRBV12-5 CASGLGATGGRYGYTF TGTGCTAGTGGTTTGGGTGCTACAGGGGGACGTTATGGCTACACCTTC
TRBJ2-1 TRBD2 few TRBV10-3 CAIHAGGYYNEQFF TGTGCCATCCACGCGGGGGGGTACTACAATGAGCAGTTCTTC
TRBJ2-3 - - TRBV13 CASSPIGTDTQYF TGTGCCAGCTCCCCGATTGGCACAGATACGCAGTATTTT
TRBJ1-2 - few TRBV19 CASSPLSDELTLYGYTF TGTGCCAGTAGTCCTTTGTCGGATGAACTAACTTTATATGGCTACACCTTC
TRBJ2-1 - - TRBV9 CASSVDHGENEQFF TGTGCCAGCAGCGTAGATCACGGGGAAAATGAGCAGTTCTTC
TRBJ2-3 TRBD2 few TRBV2 CATKGLAGNTDTQYF TGTGCCACAAAGGGACTAGCGGGGAACACAGATACGCAGTATTTT
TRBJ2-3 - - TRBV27 CASSPRGGHHDTQYF TGTGCCAGCAGCCCCAGGGGGGGTCACCATGATACGCAGTATTTT
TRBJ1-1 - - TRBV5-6 CASSPDRMNTEAFF TGTGCCAGCAGCCCCGACAGAATGAACACTGAAGCTTTCTTT
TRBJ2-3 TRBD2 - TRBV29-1 CSVLAGVLDTQYF TGCAGCGTACTAGCGGGGGTTTTGGATACGCAGTATTTT
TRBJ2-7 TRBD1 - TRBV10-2 CASSESGRGNEQYF TGCGCCAGCAGTGAGTCTGGCAGGGGGAACGAGCAGTACTTC
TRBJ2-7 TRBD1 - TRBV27 CASSHHHSDRGPYEQYF TGTGCCAGCAGTCACCACCACTCGGACAGGGGGCCCTACGAGCAGTACTTC
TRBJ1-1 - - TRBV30 CAWSVLGGEDTEAFF TGTGCCTGGAGTGTACTTGGCGGAGAAGACACTGAAGCTTTCTTT
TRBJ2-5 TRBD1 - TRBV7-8 CASSLSNALNGAGGYF TGTGCCAGCAGCTTAAGTAACGCTCTCAATGGGGCAGGGGGATACTTC
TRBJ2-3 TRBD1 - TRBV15 CATSETGDSTDTQYF TGTGCCACCAGCGAGACAGGGGATAGCACAGATACGCAGTATTTT
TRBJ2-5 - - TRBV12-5 CASGQQRILQETQYF TGTGCTAGTGGTCAACAACGGATTCTACAAGAGACCCAGTACTTC
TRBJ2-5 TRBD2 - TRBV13 CASSLGLAGVETQYF TGTGCCAGCAGCCTCGGACTAGCGGGGGTGGAGACCCAGTACTTC
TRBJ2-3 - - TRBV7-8 CASSLVPTDTQYF TGTGCCAGCAGCTTAGTACCCACAGATACGCAGTATTTT
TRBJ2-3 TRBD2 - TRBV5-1 CASSPRAGGPDTQYF TGCGCCAGCAGCCCCCGAGCGGGGGGGCCAGATACGCAGTATTTT
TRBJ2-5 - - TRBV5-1 CASSPDRAAQYF TGCGCCAGCAGCCCGGACCGGGCGGCCCAGTACTTC
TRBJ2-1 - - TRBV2 CASRTGGFYNEQFF TGTGCCAGCAGGACTGGGGGGTTCTACAATGAGCAGTTCTTC
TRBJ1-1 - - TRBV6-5 CASSRGGLAEAFF TGTGCCAGCAGCAGAGGAGGGCTGGCTGAAGCTTTCTTT
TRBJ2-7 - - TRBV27 CASSLELGPEYEQYF TGTGCCAGCAGTTTAGAGTTGGGCCCCGAATACGAGCAGTACTTC
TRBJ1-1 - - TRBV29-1 CSVASTNRNTEAFF TGCAGCGTGGCGTCGACAAACAGGAACACTGAAGCTTTCTTT
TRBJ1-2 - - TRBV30 CAWSTTGNYGYTF TGTGCCTGGAGTACCACAGGGAACTATGGCTACACCTTC
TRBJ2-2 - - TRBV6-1 CASSVSGDPLDPGELFF TGTGCCAGCAGTGTTAGTGGGGACCCTCTCGATCCCGGGGAGCTGTTTTTT
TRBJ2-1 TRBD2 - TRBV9 CASSVTGGAWEQFF TGTGCCAGCAGTGTCACCGGGGGGGCATGGGAGCAGTTCTTC
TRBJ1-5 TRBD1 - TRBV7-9 CASSDTGGDQPQHF TGTGCCAGCAGCGATACAGGGGGAGATCAGCCCCAGCATTTT
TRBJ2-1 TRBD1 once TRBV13 CASSWTGAPPNEQFF TGTGCCAGCAGCTGGACAGGGGCGCCCCCCAATGAGCAGTTCTTC